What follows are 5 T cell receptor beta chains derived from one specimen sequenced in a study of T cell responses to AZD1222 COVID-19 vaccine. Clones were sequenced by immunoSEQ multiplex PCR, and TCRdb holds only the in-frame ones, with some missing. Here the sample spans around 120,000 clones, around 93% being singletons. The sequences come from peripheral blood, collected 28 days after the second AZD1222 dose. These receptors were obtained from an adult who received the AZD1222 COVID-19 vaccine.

Here the CDR3 DNA reads TGCAGCGTTGAAGATCCAGCGGCTAGCGGGAGGAACCCCTACAATGAGCAGTTCTTC. Translating it yields CSVEDPAASGRNPYNEQFF. The chain is built from TRBV29-1 and TRBJ2-1, with 11 bases matching TRBD2. CDR1 and CDR2 from the germline V gene are SQVTM and ANQGSEA. This CDR3 is 19 amino acids long. V lost 0 bases, J lost 2 bases, and 12 bases stayed unmatched.

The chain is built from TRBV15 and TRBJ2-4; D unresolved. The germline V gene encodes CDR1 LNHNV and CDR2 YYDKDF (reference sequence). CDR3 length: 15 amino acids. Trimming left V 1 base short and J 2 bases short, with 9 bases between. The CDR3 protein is CATSRVAITKNIQYF. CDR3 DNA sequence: TGTGCCACCAGCAGAGTCGCCATTACCAAAAACATTCAGTACTTC.

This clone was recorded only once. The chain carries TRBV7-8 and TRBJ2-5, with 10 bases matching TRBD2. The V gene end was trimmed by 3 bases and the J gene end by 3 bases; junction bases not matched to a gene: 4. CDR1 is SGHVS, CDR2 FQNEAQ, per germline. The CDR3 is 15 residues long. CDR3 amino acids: CASSFSGGSEETQYF. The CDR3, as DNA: TGTGCCAGCAGCTTTAGCGGGGGGAGCGAAGAGACCCAGTACTTC.

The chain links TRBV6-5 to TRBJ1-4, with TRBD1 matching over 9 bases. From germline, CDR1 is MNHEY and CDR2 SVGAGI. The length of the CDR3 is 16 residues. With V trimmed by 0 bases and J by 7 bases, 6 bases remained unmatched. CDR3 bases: TGTGCCAGCAGTTACTCGAGTGGACAGGGGAGTGAAAAACTGTTTTTT. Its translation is CASSYSSGQGSEKLFF.

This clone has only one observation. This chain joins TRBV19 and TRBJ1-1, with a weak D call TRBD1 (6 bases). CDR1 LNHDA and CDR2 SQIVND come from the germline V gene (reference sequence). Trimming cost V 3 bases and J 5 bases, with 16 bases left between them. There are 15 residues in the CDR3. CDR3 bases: TGTGCCAGTAGTATGTCGGGGGCGCTGGGTACTGAAGCTTTCTTT. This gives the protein CASSMSGALGTEAFF.